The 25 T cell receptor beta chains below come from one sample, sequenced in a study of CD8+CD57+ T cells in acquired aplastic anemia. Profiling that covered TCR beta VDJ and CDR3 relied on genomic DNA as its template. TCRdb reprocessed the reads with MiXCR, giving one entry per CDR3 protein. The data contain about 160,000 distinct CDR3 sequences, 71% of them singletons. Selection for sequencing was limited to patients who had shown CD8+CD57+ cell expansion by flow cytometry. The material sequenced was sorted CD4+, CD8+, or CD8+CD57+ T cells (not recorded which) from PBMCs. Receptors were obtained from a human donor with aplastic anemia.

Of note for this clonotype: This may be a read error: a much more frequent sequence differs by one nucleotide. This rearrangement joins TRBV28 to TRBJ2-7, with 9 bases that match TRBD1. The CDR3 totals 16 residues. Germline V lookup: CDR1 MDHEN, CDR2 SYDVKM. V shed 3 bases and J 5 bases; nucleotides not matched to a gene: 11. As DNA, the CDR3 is TGTGCCAGCAGTTTGGACCCGACAGGGGGGGCCGACGAGCAGTACGTC. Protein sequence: CASSLDPTGGADEQYV.

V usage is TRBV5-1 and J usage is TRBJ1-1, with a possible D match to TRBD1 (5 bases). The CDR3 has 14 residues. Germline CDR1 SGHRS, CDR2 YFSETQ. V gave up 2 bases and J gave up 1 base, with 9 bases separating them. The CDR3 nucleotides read TGCGCCAGCAGCTTACAGGCTGAGAACACTGAAGCTTTCTTT. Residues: CASSLQAENTEAFF.

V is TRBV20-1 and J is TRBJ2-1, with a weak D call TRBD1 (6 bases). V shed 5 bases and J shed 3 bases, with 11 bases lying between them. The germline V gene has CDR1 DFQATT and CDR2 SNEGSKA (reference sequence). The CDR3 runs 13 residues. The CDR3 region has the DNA TGCAGTGCTCACCAGGACAGCTACAATGAGCAGTTCTTC. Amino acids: CSAHQDSYNEQFF.

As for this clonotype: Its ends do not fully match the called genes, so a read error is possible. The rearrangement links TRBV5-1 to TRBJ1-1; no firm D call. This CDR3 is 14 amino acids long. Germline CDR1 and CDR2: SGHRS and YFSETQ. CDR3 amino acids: CASSVALGNTEAFF. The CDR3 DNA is TGTGCCAGCAGCGTAGCTCTGGGGAACACTGAAGCTTTCTTT.

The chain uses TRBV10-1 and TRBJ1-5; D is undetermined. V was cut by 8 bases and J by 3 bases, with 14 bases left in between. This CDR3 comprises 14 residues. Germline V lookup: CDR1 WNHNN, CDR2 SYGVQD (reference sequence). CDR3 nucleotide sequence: TGCGCCAGCGGCGGCAACTTCAACAATCAGCCCCAGCATTTT. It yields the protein CASGGNFNNQPQHF.

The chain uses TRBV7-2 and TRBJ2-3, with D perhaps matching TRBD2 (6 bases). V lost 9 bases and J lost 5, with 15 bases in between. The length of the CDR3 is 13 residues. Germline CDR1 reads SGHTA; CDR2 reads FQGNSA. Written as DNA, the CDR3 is TGTGCCAGTAGTATTCGGGGGAGAGATACGCAGTATTTT. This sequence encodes CASSIRGRDTQYF.

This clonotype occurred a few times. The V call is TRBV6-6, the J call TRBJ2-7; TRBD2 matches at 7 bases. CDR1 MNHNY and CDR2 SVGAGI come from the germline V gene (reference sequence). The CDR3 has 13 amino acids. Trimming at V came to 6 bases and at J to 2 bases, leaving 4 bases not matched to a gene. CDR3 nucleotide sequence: TGTGCCAGCAGCCCTAGCGGAACCTACGAGCAGTACTTC. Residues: CASSPSGTYEQYF.

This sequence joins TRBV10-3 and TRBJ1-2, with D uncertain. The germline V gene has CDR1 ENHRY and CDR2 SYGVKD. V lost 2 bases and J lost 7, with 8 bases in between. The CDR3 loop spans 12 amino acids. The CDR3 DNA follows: TGTGCCATCAGTGAGGGTGGGTTTGGCTACACCTTC. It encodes CAISEGGFGYTF.

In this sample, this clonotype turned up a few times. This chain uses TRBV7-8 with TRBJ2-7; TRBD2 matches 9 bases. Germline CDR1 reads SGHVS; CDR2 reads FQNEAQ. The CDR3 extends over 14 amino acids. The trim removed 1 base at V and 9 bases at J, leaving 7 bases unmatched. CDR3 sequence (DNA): TGTGCCAGCAGCTTAGGACTAGCGGAGGGCCTGCAGTACTTC. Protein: CASSLGLAEGLQYF. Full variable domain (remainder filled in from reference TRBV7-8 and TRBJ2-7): GAGVSQSPRYKVAKRGQDVALRCDPISGHVSLFWYQQALGQGPEFLTYFQNEAQLDKSGLPSDRFFAERPEGSVSTLKIQRTQQEDSAVYLCASSLGLAEGLQYFGPGTRLTVT.

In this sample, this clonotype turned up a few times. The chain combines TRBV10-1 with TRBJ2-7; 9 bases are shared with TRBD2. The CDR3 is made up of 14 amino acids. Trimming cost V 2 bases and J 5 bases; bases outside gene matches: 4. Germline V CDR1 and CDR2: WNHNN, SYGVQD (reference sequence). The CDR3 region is CASSERASGDEQYF. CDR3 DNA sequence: TGCGCCAGCAGTGAGAGGGCTAGCGGGGACGAGCAGTACTTC.

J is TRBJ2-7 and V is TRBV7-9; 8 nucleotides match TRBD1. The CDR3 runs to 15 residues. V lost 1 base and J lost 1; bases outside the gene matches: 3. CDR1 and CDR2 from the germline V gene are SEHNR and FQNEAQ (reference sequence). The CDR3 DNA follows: TGTGCCAGCAGCTTAGACGACAGGGGTTCCTACGAGCAGTACTTC. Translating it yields CASSLDDRGSYEQYF.

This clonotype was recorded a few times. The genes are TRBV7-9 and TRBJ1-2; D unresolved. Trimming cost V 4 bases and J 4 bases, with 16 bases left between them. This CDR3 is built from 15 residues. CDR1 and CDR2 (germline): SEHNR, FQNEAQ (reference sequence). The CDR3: CASSSTNTDRYGYTF. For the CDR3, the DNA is TGTGCCAGCAGCTCCACAAATACCGACCGCTATGGCTACACCTTC. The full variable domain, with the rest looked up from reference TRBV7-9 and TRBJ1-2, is DTGVSQNPRHKITKRGQNVTFRCDPISEHNRLYWYRQTLGQGPEFLTYFQNEAQLEKSRLLSDRFSAERPKGSFSTLEIQRTEQGDSAMYLCASSSTNTDRYGYTFGSGTRLTVV.

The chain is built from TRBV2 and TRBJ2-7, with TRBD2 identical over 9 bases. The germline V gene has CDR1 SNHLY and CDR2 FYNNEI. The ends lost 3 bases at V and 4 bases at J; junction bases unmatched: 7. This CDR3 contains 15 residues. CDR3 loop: CASSDMSGGTYEQYF. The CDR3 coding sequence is TGTGCCAGCAGTGATATGAGCGGGGGGACATACGAGCAGTACTTC.

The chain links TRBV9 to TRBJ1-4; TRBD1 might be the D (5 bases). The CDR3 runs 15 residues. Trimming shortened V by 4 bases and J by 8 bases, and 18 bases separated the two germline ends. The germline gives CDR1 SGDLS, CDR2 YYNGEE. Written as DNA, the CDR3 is TGTGCCAGCAGCCTCCGGGGGGAGCGGGGGGAAAAACTGTTTTTT. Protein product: CASSLRGERGEKLFF.

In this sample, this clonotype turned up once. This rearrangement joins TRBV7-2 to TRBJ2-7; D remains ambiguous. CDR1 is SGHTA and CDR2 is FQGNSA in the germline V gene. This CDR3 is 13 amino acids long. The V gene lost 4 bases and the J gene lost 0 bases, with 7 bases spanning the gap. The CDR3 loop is CASSSAFSYEQYF. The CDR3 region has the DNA TGTGCCAGCAGCTCGGCCTTCTCCTACGAGCAGTACTTC.

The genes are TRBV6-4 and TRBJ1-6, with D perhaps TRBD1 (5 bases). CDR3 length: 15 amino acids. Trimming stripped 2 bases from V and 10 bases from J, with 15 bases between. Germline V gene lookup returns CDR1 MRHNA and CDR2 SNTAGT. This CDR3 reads CASSDNEGSQSPLHF. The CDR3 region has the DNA TGTGCCAGCAGTGACAATGAGGGGTCCCAATCACCCCTCCACTTT.

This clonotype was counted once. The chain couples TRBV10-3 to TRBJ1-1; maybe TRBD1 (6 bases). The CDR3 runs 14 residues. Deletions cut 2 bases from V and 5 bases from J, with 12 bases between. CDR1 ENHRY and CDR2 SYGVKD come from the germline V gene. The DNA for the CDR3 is TGTGCCATCAGTGAGACAGGGAGTGGGACTGAAGCTTTCTTT. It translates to CAISETGSGTEAFF.

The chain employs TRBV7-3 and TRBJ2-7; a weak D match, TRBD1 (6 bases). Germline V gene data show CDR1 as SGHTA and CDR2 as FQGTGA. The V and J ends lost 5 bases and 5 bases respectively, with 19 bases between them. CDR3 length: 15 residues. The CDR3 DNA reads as TGTGCCAGCAGCCCGGACAGTAGGGTATTAAACGAGCAGTACTTC. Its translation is CASSPDSRVLNEQYF.

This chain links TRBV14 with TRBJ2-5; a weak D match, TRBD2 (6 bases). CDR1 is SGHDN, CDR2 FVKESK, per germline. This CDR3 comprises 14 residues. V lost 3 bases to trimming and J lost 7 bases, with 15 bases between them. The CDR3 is CASSHPPWRGTQYF. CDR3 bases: TGTGCCAGCAGCCATCCCCCTTGGCGGGGGACCCAGTACTTC.

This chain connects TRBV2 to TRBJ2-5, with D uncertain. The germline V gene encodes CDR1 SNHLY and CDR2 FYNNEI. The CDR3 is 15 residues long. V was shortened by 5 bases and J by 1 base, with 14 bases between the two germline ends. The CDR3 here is CASSLVGPIQETQYF. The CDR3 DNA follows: TGTGCCAGCAGTCTTGTCGGACCGATCCAAGAGACCCAGTACTTC.

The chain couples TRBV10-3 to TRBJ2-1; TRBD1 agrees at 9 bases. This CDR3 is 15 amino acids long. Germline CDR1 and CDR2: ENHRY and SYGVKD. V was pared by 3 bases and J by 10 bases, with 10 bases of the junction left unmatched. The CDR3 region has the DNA TGTGCCATCAGTGACGAGACAGGGGGGATGTACGAGCAGTTCTTC. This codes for CAISDETGGMYEQFF.

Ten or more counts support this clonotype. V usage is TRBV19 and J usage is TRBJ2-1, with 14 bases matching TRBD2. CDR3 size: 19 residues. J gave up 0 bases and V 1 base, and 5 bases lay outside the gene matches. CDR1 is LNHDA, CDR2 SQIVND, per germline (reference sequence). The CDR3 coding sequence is TGTGCCAGTAGTATAGTTGGACTAGCGGGAGGTAGCTCCTACAATGAGCAGTTCTTC. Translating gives CASSIVGLAGGSSYNEQFF.

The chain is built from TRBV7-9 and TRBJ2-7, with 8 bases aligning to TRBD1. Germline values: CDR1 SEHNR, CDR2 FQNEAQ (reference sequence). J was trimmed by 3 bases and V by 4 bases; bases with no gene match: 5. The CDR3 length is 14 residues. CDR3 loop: CASSYPGTGYEQYF. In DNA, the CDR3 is TGTGCCAGCAGCTACCCCGGGACAGGCTACGAGCAGTACTTC.

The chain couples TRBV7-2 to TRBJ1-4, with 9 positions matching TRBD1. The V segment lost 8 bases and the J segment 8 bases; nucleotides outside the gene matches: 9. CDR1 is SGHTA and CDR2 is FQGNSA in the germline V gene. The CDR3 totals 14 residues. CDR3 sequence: CASSSHRGQEKLFF. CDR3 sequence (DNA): TGTGCCAGCTCTTCTCACAGGGGGCAGGAAAAACTGTTTTTT.

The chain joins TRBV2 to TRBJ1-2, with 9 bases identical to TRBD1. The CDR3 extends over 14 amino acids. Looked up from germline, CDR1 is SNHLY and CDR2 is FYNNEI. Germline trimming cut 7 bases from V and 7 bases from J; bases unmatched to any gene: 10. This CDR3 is CASTRQGVERGYTF. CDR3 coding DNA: TGTGCCAGCACCCGACAGGGGGTCGAACGTGGCTACACCTTC. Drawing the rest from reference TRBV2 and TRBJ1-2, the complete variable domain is EPEVTQTPSHQVTQMGQEVILRCVPISNHLYFYWYRQILGQKVEFLVSFYNNEISEKSEIFDDQFSVERPDGSNFTLKIRSTKLEDSAMYFCASTRQGVERGYTFGSGTRLTVV.